The 12 T cell receptor beta chains below all came from one sample that was sequenced in a study of OX40 agonist ivuxolimab in advanced cancers. Sequencing used immunoSEQ multiplex PCR; TCRdb keeps in-frame clones, though not all of them. The sample contains around 80,000 clones, 70% to 90% of which appear only once. Sample: CD4+ or CD8+ T cells sorted from blood, taken in a trial of the OX40 agonist ivuxolimab. Source of these receptors: an adult with an advanced solid tumor such as melanoma, head and neck, liver or kidney cancer.

This clone appeared a few times. This same CDR3 is encoded by further DNA sequences in the sample. V and J are TRBV30 and TRBJ1-5; TRBD1 is a possible D gene (5 bases). Germline CDR1 reads GTSNPN; CDR2 reads SVGIG (reference sequence). This CDR3 region has 13 residues. Trimming left V 1 base short and J 5 bases short, with 9 bases between. The CDR3 DNA reads TGTGCCTGGAGTGAGCGGGGCGATCAGCCCCAGCATTTT. This sequence encodes CAWSERGDQPQHF.

This clone was recorded only once. The V call is TRBV7-3, the J call TRBJ1-3; 10 bases line up with TRBD1. Germline CDR1 and CDR2: SGHTA and FQGTGA. The V gene end was trimmed by 5 bases and the J gene end by 2 bases; junction bases not matched to a gene: 9. There are 17 residues in the CDR3. CDR3 sequence: CASSPHGGQGTGNTIYF. In DNA, the CDR3 is TGTGCCAGCAGCCCCCATGGGGGACAGGGGACTGGAAACACCATATATTTT.

The chain links TRBV18 to TRBJ2-3, with TRBD2 identical over 9 bases. Germline V gene lookup returns CDR1 KGHSH and CDR2 LQKENI. This CDR3 region has 15 residues. Losses at the gene ends were 3 bases for V and 6 bases for J; bases not matched to a gene: 7. CDR3 DNA sequence: TGTGCCAGCTCACCCGCGGGAGGGCCCAGCGATACGCAGTATTTT. This sequence encodes CASSPAGGPSDTQYF.

This clone was seen just once. The germline gene is not matched at one end of the junction; a read error may be the cause. The V gene is TRBV6-1, the J gene TRBJ2-5, with D tentatively TRBD2 (5 bases). There are 13 residues in the CDR3. From germline, CDR1 is MNHNS and CDR2 SASEGT. The CDR3 sequence: CASREGGQETQYF. Written as DNA, the CDR3 is TGTGCCAGCAGGGAAGGCGGGCAAGAGACCCAGTACTTC.

The chain has TRBV29-1 and TRBJ2-2, with 9 bases aligning to TRBD1. The germline gives CDR1 SQVTM, CDR2 ANQGSEA. CDR3 length equals 14 residues. The V segment lost 7 bases and the J segment 8 bases; nucleotides outside the gene matches: 11. CDR3 sequence: CSGATGGNSGELFF. Here the CDR3 DNA reads TGCAGCGGAGCCACAGGGGGCAATTCGGGGGAGCTGTTTTTT.

The chain combines TRBV4-1 with TRBJ2-7; 8 positions agree with TRBD1. The length of the CDR3 is 17 residues. The junction had 9 bases not matched to a gene; V was cut back by 1 base and J by 1 base. CDR1 is MGHRA and CDR2 is YSYEKL in the germline V gene. The CDR3 DNA reads TGCGCCAGCAGCCAAGGCCGGACAGGGACCCCATCCTACGAGCAGTACTTC. Its protein is CASSQGRTGTPSYEQYF.

The chain combines TRBV5-8 with TRBJ1-5; 8 nucleotides line up with TRBD1. V gave up 5 bases and J gave up 6 bases; unmatched junction bases: 10. The CDR3 runs to 15 residues. The germline V gene has CDR1 SGHTS and CDR2 YDEGEE. CDR3: CASSHLGRGLQPQHF. The CDR3 bases are TGTGCCAGCAGTCACCTGGGCAGGGGGCTTCAGCCCCAGCATTTT.

This chain joins TRBV6-5 and TRBJ1-5; no definite D call. Germline V lookup: CDR1 MNHEY, CDR2 SVGAGI. The CDR3 loop spans 13 amino acids. The germline V and J ends were trimmed by 0 bases and 2 bases, with 2 bases remaining between them. CDR3 sequence: CASSYSRNQPQHF. CDR3 DNA sequence: TGTGCCAGCAGTTACTCCCGCAATCAGCCCCAGCATTTT.

The V gene is TRBV6-6, the J gene TRBJ2-1; 8 bases match TRBD2. The germline V gene encodes CDR1 MNHNY and CDR2 SVGAGI (reference sequence). The trim removed 10 bases at V and 6 bases at J, leaving 11 bases unmatched. CDR3 length: 14 residues. The DNA for the CDR3 is TGTGCCACAGCGACGGGCGGGAGGAGCAATGAGCAGTTCTTC. Translating it yields CATATGGRSNEQFF.

The J gene is TRBJ1-1, the V gene TRBV7-2; D is ambiguous. The CDR3 sequence is 14 residues long. CDR1 and CDR2 from the germline V gene are SGHTA and FQGNSA. V was clipped by 5 bases and J by 0 bases, with 10 bases between them. The CDR3 DNA is TGTGCCAGCAGCGTACATACCATGAACACTGAAGCTTTCTTT. It specifies CASSVHTMNTEAFF.

This rearrangement joins TRBV4-3 to TRBJ2-7; tentative D call: TRBD2 (6 bases). The V end was cut by 2 bases, the J end by 2 bases, with 16 bases between. CDR1 LGHNA and CDR2 YSLEER come from the germline V gene. This CDR3 contains 16 residues. This CDR3 reads CASSQRLGTFPYEQYF. CDR3 DNA: TGCGCCAGCAGCCAAAGATTAGGGACTTTTCCCTACGAGCAGTACTTC.

This chain uses TRBV5-1 with TRBJ2-7; 11 bases are a match to TRBD1. This CDR3 is 15 amino acids long. CDR1 is SGHRS, CDR2 YFSETQ, per germline. The V gene end was trimmed by 4 bases and the J gene end by 4 bases; junction bases not matched to a gene: 7. The DNA for the CDR3 is TGCGCCAGCAGCCCCGGGACAGGGGGAAGGTACGAGCAGTACTTC. It encodes CASSPGTGGRYEQYF.